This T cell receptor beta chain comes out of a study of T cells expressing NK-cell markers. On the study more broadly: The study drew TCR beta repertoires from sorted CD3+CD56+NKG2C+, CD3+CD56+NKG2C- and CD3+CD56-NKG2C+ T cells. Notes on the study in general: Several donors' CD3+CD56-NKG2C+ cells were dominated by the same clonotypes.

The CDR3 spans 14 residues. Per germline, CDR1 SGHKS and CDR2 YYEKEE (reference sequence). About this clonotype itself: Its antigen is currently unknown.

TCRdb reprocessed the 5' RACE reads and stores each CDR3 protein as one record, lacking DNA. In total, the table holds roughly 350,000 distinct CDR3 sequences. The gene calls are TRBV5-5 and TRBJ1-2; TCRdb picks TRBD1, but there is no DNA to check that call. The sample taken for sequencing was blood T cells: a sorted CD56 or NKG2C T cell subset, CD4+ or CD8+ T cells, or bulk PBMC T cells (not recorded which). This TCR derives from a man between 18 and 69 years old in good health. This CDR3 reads CASSLLGQGYGYTF.